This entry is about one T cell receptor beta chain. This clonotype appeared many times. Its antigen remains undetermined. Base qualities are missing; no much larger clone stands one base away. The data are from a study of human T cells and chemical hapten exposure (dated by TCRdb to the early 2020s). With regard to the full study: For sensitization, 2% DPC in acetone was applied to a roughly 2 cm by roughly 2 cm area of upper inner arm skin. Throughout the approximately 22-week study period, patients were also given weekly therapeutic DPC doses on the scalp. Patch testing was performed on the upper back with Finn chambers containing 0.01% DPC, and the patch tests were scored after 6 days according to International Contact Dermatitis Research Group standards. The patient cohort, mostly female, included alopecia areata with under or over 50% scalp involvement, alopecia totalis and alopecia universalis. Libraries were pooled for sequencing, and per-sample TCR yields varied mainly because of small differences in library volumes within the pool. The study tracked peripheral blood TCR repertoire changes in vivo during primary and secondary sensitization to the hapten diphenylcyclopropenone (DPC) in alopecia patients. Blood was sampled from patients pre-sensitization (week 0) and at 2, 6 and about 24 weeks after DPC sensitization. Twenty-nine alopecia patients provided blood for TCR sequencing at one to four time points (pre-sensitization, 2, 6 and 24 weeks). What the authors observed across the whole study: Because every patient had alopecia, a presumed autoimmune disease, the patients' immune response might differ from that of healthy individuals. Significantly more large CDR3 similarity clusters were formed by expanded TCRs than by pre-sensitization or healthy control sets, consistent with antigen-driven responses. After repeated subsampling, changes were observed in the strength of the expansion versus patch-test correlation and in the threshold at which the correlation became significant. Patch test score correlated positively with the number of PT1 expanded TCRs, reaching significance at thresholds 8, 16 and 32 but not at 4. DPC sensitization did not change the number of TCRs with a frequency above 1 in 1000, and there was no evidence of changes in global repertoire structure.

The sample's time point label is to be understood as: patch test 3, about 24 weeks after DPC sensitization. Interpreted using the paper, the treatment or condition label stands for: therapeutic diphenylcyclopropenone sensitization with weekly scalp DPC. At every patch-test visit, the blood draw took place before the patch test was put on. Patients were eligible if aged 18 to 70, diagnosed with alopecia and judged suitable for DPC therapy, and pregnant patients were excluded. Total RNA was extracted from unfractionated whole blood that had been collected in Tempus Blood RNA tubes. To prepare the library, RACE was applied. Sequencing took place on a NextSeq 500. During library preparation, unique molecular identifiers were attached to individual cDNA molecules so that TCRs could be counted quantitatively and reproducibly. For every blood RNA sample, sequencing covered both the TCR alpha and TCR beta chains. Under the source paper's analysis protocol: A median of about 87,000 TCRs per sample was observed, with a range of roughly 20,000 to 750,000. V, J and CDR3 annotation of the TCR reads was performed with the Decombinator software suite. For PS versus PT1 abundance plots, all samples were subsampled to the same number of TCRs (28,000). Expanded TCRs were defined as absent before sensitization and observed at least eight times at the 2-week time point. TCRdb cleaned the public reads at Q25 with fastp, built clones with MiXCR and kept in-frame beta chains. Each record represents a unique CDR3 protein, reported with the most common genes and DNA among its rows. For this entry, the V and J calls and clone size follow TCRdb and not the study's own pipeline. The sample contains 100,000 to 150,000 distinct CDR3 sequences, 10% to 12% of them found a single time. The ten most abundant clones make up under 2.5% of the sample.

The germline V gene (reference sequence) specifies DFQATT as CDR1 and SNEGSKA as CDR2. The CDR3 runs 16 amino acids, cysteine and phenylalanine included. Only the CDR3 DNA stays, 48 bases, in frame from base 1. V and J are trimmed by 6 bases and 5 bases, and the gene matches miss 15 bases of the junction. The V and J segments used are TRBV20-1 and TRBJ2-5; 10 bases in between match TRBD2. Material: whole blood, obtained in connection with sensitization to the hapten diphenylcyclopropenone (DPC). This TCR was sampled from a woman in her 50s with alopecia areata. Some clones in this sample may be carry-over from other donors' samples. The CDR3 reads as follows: CSANIISGGTVETQYF. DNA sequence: TGCAGTGCCAACATCATTAGCGGGGGGACCGTGGAGACCCAGTACTTC.